This T cell receptor beta chain is from a study of blood T cell repertoires in COVID-19. Study details: Acute and convalescent COVID-19 specimens originated in the United States, Italy and Spain. In each case, the material was cDNA or gDNA derived from T cells, B-cell-depleted T cells, or PBMCs.

As originally analysed: Quantification of nucleated cells was approximated via reference gene primer amplification. The method was immunoSEQ multiplex PCR; TCRdb's version includes in-frame clones alone and lacks a portion of them. V, J and clone size derive from that table, while D and trimming were established from the DNA sequence. The table shows tens of thousands of clones, with 86% occurring only once. The CDR3 extends over 16 amino acids. The ends were cut back, 4 bases at V and 0 bases at J, with 13 bases in the middle. The V gene's germline CDR1 is SGHKS and CDR2 YYEKEE (reference sequence).

This chain joins TRBV5-5 and TRBJ1-4, with D possibly matching TRBD1 (5 bases). This TCR derives from a man aged 30 to 45 with acute or convalescent COVID-19. Material for sequencing was peripheral blood. CDR3 coding DNA: TGTGCCAGCAGCCGAACTATGACAGCAACTAATGAAAAACTGTTTTTT. Its protein is CASSRTMTATNEKLFF.